The 19 T cell receptor beta chains below come from one sample, sequenced in a study of Ad26.COV2.S vaccination and SARS-CoV-2 variants. TCRdb's copy holds only in-frame clones and misses some; the assay was immunoSEQ multiplex PCR. This table holds 510,000 or so clones, roughly 87% found once. As to treatment: about 20 received Ad26.COV2.S at low or high dose, single or two shots; a few received placebo; per-sample allocation not given. Repertoires come from day 63 after the first vaccine or placebo injection. The sample here was peripheral blood, taken in a trial of Ad26.COV2.S vaccine versus placebo. The receptors derive from a person aged 18-60 years who received the Ad26.COV2.S COVID-19 vaccine or a placebo.

The V and J genes are TRBV9 and TRBJ1-1, with no clear D. This CDR3 is built from 15 residues. Deletions cut 0 bases from V and 5 bases from J, with 14 bases between. Germline CDR1 and CDR2: SGDLS and YYNGEE. The CDR3 nucleotides read TGTGCCAGCAGCGTAGAATCGGGAATTGGAACTGAAGCTTTCTTT. Translating gives CASSVESGIGTEAFF.

V gene TRBV14 combines with J gene TRBJ2-3, with unresolved D. The CDR3 has 11 amino acids. Germline CDR1 SGHDN, CDR2 FVKESK. V was shortened by 5 bases and J by 4 bases, with 4 bases between the two germline ends. CDR3 coding DNA: TGTGCCAGCAGCACTTCAGATACGCAGTATTTT. Protein sequence: CASSTSDTQYF.

The gene calls are TRBV9 and TRBJ2-3; 13 bases fit TRBD2. Looked up from germline, CDR1 is SGDLS and CDR2 is YYNGEE. The trim removed 3 bases at V and 7 bases at J, leaving 8 bases unmatched. The CDR3 has 16 residues. The CDR3 sequence is CASSAGLAGPRNTQYF. The CDR3 nucleotides read TGTGCCAGCAGCGCGGGACTAGCGGGGCCCCGGAATACGCAGTATTTT.

The CDR3 loop reads CASRGTRVNNSPLHF. In DNA, the CDR3 is TGTGCCAGCAGGGGGACAAGGGTCAATAATTCACCCCTCCACTTT. V gene TRBV2 combines with J gene TRBJ1-6, with D possibly matching TRBD1 (6 bases). The germline gives CDR1 SNHLY, CDR2 FYNNEI. The CDR3 has 15 amino acids. The V end was cut by 6 bases, the J end by 5 bases, with 14 bases between.

This chain uses TRBV7-2 with TRBJ1-1; D perhaps matches TRBD1 (5 bases). The CDR3 contains 15 residues. In germline, CDR1 is SGHTA, CDR2 FQGNSA. V was shortened by 1 base and J by 4 bases, with 13 bases between the two germline ends. CDR3 protein: CASSLVTAQGTEAFF. The CDR3 DNA is TGTGCCAGCAGCTTAGTAACAGCCCAGGGCACTGAAGCTTTCTTT. Filled out from reference TRBV7-2 and TRBJ1-1, the complete variable domain reads GAGVSQSPSNKVTEKGKDVELRCDPISGHTALYWYRQSLGQGLEFLIYFQGNSAPDKSGLPSDRFSAERTGGSVSTLTIQRTQQEDSAVYLCASSLVTAQGTEAFFGQGTRLTVV.

The chain employs TRBV7-6 and TRBJ2-5; 13 bases agree with TRBD2. CDR1 and CDR2 from the germline V gene are SGHVS and FNYEAQ. CDR3 length: 16 amino acids. V shed 5 bases and J 1 base; nucleotides not matched to a gene: 4. The DNA for the CDR3 is TGTGCCAGCAGCCCCCGACTAGCGGGAGGCCAAGAGACCCAGTACTTC. It encodes CASSPRLAGGQETQYF.

V is TRBV7-8 and J is TRBJ2-2, with 7 bases identical to TRBD2. CDR3 length equals 14 residues. Trimming took 4 bases from V and 1 from J; bases not matched to a gene: 0. Germline V lookup: CDR1 SGHVS, CDR2 FQNEAQ. The CDR3 DNA sequence: TGTGCCAGCAGCTGGGGGGGGAACACCGGGGAGCTGTTTTTT. Encoded protein: CASSWGGNTGELFF. Full variable domain (remainder filled in from reference TRBV7-8 and TRBJ2-2): GAGVSQSPRYKVAKRGQDVALRCDPISGHVSLFWYQQALGQGPEFLTYFQNEAQLDKSGLPSDRFFAERPEGSVSTLKIQRTQQEDSAVYLCASSWGGNTGELFFGEGSRLTVL.

This chain connects TRBV7-2 to TRBJ1-2, with a weak D call TRBD1 (5 bases). Germline V gene lookup returns CDR1 SGHTA and CDR2 FQGNSA. CDR3 length: 13 amino acids. The V end was cut by 5 bases, the J end by 3 bases, with 10 bases between. In nucleotides, the CDR3 is TGTGCCAGCAGCCCCCGGGGGGACTATGGCTACACCTTC. This codes for CASSPRGDYGYTF.

The rearrangement joins TRBV19 to TRBJ2-3; TRBD2 is a possible D gene (5 bases). Germline CDR1 and CDR2: LNHDA and SQIVND (reference sequence). This CDR3 spans 11 amino acids. Trimming took 7 bases from V and 7 from J, leaving 9 bases between them. CDR3 nucleotides: TGTGCCAGTACTTCCGGGAATACGCAGTATTTT. Translation gives CASTSGNTQYF.

This clone is a singleton in its sample. The V call is TRBV12-5, the J call TRBJ2-2; no reliable D call. Trimming pared 1 base from V and 1 base from J, leaving 4 bases between. The germline V gene encodes CDR1 LGHNT and CDR2 FRNRAP. The CDR3 is made up of 14 amino acids. The CDR3: CASGLGGNTGELFF. The CDR3 DNA sequence: TGTGCTAGTGGTTTGGGGGGGAACACCGGGGAGCTGTTTTTT. The full variable domain, in which reference TRBV12-5 and TRBJ2-2 provide the parts outside the CDR3, is DARVTQTPRHKVTEMGQEVTMRCQPILGHNTVFWYRQTMMQGLELLAYFRNRAPLDDSGMPKDRFSAEMPDATLATLKIQPSEPRDSAVYFCASGLGGNTGELFFGEGSRLTVL.

V is TRBV15 and J is TRBJ1-4; D remains ambiguous. The CDR3 length is 14 residues. The germline gives CDR1 LNHNV, CDR2 YYDKDF (reference sequence). The V end was cut by 6 bases, the J end by 0 bases, with 8 bases between. The CDR3 nucleotides read TGTGCCACCAGGACCGGGACAACTAATGAAAAACTGTTTTTT. The encoded protein is CATRTGTTNEKLFF.

The genes are TRBV11-1 and TRBJ2-5; D assignment may be TRBD1 or TRBD2 (5 bases each). The CDR3 has 13 amino acids. Germline V gives CDR1 SGHAT, CDR2 FQDESV (reference sequence). Trimming pared 5 bases from V and 5 bases from J, leaving 12 bases between. The CDR3 DNA follows: TGTGCCAGCAGCCCGAAGTGGGGGGAGACCCAGTACTTC. Translated, it gives CASSPKWGETQYF.

The V call is TRBV5-4, the J call TRBJ2-2, with D unresolved. The germline V and J ends were trimmed by 2 bases and 4 bases, with 9 bases remaining between them. The V gene's germline CDR1 is SGHNT and CDR2 YYREEE (reference sequence). This CDR3 region has 14 residues. CDR3 in amino acids: CASSFYRGTGELFF. The DNA for the CDR3 is TGTGCCAGCAGCTTCTACCGCGGCACCGGGGAGCTGTTTTTT.

The V and J genes are TRBV15 and TRBJ2-3, with D tentatively TRBD1 (6 bases). Per the germline V gene, CDR1 is LNHNV and CDR2 is YYDKDF (reference sequence). V was cut by 1 base and J by 0 bases, with 11 bases left in between. There are 16 residues in the CDR3. The CDR3 here is CATSRGPDRSTDTQYF. CDR3 nucleotides: TGTGCCACCAGCAGAGGTCCGGACAGAAGCACAGATACGCAGTATTTT.

The CDR3 nucleotides read TGTGCCAGCAGTTTCGGGGACAGGGATAACTATGGCTACACCTTC. The encoded protein is CASSFGDRDNYGYTF. The chain couples TRBV28 to TRBJ1-2; 9 positions match TRBD1. The CDR3 covers 15 residues. With 3 bases clipped from V and 1 base from J, the junction kept 3 bases outside the gene matches. Germline CDR1 is MDHEN and CDR2 is SYDVKM.

This clone has a handful of counts. The chain couples TRBV2 to TRBJ1-1, with D possibly TRBD1 on 5 matching bases. V was pared by 4 bases and J by 9 bases, with 15 bases between. Germline CDR1 and CDR2: SNHLY and FYNNEI. CDR3 size: 13 residues. CDR3 sequence: CASSVYRRGQAFF. DNA for the CDR3: TGTGCCAGCAGTGTGTACAGGCGTGGACAAGCTTTCTTT.

The chain combines TRBV5-5 with TRBJ1-1, with D possibly TRBD1 on 5 matching bases. Trimming removed 2 bases from V and 6 bases from J, with 8 bases in between. CDR3 length equals 12 residues. Per germline, CDR1 SGHKS and CDR2 YYEKEE (reference sequence). This CDR3 is CASSFEGPEAFF. The CDR3 DNA sequence: TGTGCCAGCAGCTTTGAGGGACCTGAAGCTTTCTTT. Together with reference TRBV5-5 and TRBJ1-1, the CDR3 gives the full variable domain: DAGVTQSPTHLIKTRGQQVTLRCSPISGHKSVSWYQQVLGQGPQFIFQYYEKEERGRGNFPDRFSARQFPNYSSELNVNALLLGDSALYLCASSFEGPEAFFGQGTRLTVV.

This chain connects TRBV11-3 to TRBJ2-2, with a possible D match to TRBD1 (6 bases). Germline V gene lookup returns CDR1 SGHNT and CDR2 YENEEA. Deletions cut 0 bases from V and 15 bases from J, with 14 bases between. CDR3 length: 13 amino acids. CDR3 sequence: CASSLDHAGAVFF. CDR3 DNA sequence: TGTGCCAGCAGCTTAGATCATGCAGGGGCGGTGTTTTTT.

This chain joins TRBV2 and TRBJ2-2; a weak D match, TRBD1 (5 bases). Germline V CDR1 and CDR2: SNHLY, FYNNEI. Trimming shortened V by 7 bases and J by 5 bases, and 11 bases separated the two germline ends. This CDR3 region has 13 residues. The CDR3 spells CASNPQGTGELFF. For the CDR3, the DNA is TGTGCCAGCAACCCCCAGGGAACCGGGGAGCTGTTTTTT.